This T cell receptor beta chain appears in the sequencing data of a study of blood T cell repertoires in COVID-19. The data were produced by immunoSEQ multiplex PCR, yet TCRdb's version contains in-frame clones alone and is incomplete. The sample holds fewer than 200,000 clones, around four fifths seen once. Remarks on this clone: At one boundary the junction diverges from the germline segment, which might be a read error.

Donors in Cohort 3 who had recovered were those with two negative PCRs, healthcare professional clearance, or resolution of their symptoms. The CDR3 runs 15 residues. Germline assignment: CDR1 SGHNT and CDR2 YYREEE (reference sequence). The chain employs TRBV5-4 and TRBJ2-7; 8 nucleotides match TRBD1. Sequencing input: PBMCs or T cells enriched from blood (not recorded which). The TCR was taken from a woman between 50 and 59 years old who had recovered from COVID-19. This CDR3 reads CASSPRGQVHPSWDF. CDR3 bases: TGTGCCAGCAGCCCGAGGGGACAGGTCCATCCTTCCTGGGACTTC.